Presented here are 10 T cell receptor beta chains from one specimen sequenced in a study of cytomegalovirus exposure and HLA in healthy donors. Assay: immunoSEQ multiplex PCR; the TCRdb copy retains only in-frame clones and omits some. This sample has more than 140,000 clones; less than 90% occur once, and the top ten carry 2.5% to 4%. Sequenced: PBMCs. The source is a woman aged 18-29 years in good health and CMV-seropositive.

In DNA form, the CDR3 reads TGTGCCAGCGCGCCCCCGTTAGGACTAGCCAAAAACATTCAGTACTTC. Translated: CASAPPLGLAKNIQYF. The chain carries TRBV7-2 and TRBJ2-4; TRBD2 is a possible D gene (5 bases). V was pared by 8 bases and J by 0 bases, with 17 bases between. The CDR3 is made up of 16 amino acids. Looked up from germline, CDR1 is SGHTA and CDR2 is FQGNSA. The whole variable domain, remainder taken from reference TRBV7-2 and TRBJ2-4, is GAGVSQSPSNKVTEKGKDVELRCDPISGHTALYWYRQSLGQGLEFLIYFQGNSAPDKSGLPSDRFSAERTGGSVSTLTIQRTQQEDSAVYLCASAPPLGLAKNIQYFGAGTRLSVL.

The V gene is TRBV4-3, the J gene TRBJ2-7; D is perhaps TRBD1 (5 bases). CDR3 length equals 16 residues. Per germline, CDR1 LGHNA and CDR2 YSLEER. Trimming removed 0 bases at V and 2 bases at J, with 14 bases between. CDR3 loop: CASSQDEPGSAYEQYF. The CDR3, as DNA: TGCGCCAGCAGCCAAGATGAACCAGGGTCAGCCTACGAGCAGTACTTC.

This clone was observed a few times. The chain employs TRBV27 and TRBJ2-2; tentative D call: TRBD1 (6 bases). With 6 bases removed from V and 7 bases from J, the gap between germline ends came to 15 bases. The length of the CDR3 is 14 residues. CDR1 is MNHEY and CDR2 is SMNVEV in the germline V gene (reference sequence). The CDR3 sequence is CASRNTGFVGELFF. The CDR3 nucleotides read TGTGCCAGCAGGAATACAGGGTTCGTCGGGGAGCTGTTTTTT.

The CDR3: CASTGGSYGYTF. The CDR3 DNA reads as TGTGCCAGCACGGGGGGTTCCTATGGCTACACCTTC. This chain joins TRBV7-9 and TRBJ1-2; D may be TRBD1 (5 bases). CDR1 SEHNR and CDR2 FQNEAQ come from the germline V gene (reference sequence). V dropped 7 bases and J dropped 4 bases, with 10 bases sitting between them. The CDR3 has 12 amino acids.

The CDR3 nucleotides read TGTGCCAGCAGCAACAGCGACAGGACGGGAGGAGGCTACACCTTC. Its protein is CASSNSDRTGGGYTF. The chain joins TRBV6-6 to TRBJ1-2; tentatively, D is TRBD1 (6 bases). The germline V and J ends were trimmed by 6 bases and 8 bases, with 22 bases remaining between them. The CDR3 extends over 15 amino acids. CDR1 MNHNY and CDR2 SVGAGI come from the germline V gene (reference sequence).

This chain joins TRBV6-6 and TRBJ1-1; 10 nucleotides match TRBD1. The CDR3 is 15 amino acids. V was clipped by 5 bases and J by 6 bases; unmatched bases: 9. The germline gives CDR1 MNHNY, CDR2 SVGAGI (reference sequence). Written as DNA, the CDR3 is TGTGCCAGCAGTGACCCTGACAGGGGGCCTCCTGAAGCTTTCTTT. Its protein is CASSDPDRGPPEAFF.

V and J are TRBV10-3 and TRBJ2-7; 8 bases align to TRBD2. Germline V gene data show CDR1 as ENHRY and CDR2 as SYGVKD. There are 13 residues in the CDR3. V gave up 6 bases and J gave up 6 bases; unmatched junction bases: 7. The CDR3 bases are TGTGCCATCAGCACCGGGACTAGTGGCGAGCAGTACTTC. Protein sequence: CAISTGTSGEQYF.

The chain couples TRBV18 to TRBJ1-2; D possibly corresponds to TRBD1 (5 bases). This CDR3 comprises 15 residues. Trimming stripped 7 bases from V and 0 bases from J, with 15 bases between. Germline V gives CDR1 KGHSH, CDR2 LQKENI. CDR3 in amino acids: CASFGDYTPNYGYTF. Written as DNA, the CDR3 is TGTGCCAGCTTCGGGGACTATACCCCTAACTATGGCTACACCTTC.

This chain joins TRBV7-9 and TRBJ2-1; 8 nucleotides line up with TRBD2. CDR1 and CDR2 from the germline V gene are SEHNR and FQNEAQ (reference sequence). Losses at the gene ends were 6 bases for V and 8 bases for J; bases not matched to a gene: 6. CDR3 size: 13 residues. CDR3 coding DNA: TGTGCCAGCAGTTCCGGACTAGCCGATGAGCAGTTCTTC. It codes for CASSSGLADEQFF. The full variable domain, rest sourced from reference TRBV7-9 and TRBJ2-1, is DTGVSQNPRHKITKRGQNVTFRCDPISEHNRLYWYRQTLGQGPEFLTYFQNEAQLEKSRLLSDRFSAERPKGSFSTLEIQRTEQGDSAMYLCASSSGLADEQFFGPGTRLTVL.

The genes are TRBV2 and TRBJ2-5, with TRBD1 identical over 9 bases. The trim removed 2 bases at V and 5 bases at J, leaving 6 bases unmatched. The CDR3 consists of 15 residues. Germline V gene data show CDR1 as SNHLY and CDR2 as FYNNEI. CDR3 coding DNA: TGTGCCAGCAGTGAAAGGGACAGGGTGGTGGAGACCCAGTACTTC. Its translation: CASSERDRVVETQYF.